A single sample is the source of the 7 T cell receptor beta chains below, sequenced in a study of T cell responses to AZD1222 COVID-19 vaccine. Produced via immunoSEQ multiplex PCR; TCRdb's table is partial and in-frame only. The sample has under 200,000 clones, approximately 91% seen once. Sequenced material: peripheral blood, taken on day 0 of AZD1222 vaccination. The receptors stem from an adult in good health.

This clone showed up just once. CDR3 bases: TGTGCCAGCTCACCTGGGACTGCCCATGGCTACACCTTC. Translation gives CASSPGTAHGYTF. The chain is built from TRBV18 and TRBJ1-2, with D possibly TRBD1 on 5 matching bases. This CDR3 spans 13 amino acids. The V gene's germline CDR1 is KGHSH and CDR2 LQKENI. Trimming cost V 3 bases and J 6 bases, with 11 bases left between them.

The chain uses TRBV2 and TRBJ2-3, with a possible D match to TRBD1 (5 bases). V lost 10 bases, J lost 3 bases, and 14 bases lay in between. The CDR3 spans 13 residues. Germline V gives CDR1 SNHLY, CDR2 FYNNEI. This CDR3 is CATRTPGTDTQYF. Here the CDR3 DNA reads TGTGCCACCAGGACACCGGGTACAGATACGCAGTATTTT.

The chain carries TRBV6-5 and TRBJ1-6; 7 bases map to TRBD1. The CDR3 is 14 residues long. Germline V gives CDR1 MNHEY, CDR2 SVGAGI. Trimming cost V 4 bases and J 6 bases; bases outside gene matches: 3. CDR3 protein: CASSSDRSNSPLHF. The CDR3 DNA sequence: TGTGCCAGCAGTTCGGACAGGAGTAATTCACCCCTCCACTTT.

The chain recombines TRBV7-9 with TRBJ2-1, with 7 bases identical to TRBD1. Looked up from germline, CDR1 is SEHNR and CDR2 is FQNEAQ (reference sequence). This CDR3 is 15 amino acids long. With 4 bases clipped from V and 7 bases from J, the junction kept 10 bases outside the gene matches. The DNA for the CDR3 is TGTGCCAGCAGCTCCGACAGGGCTGGGGAGAATGAGCAGTTCTTC. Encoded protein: CASSSDRAGENEQFF.

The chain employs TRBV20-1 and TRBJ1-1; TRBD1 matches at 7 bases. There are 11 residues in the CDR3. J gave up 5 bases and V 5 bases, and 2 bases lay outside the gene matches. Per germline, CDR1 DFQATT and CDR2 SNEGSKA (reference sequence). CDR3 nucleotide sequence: TGCAGTGCTGCAGGGGGGACTGAAGCTTTCTTT. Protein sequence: CSAAGGTEAFF.

The DNA for the CDR3 is TGTGCCAGTAGTCCCCGGGTTCCTCGCGGGGCTGAAGCTTTCTTT. Residues: CASSPRVPRGAEAFF. The chain joins TRBV19 to TRBJ1-1; D is unresolved. This CDR3 has 15 amino acids. Germline V gene data show CDR1 as LNHDA and CDR2 as SQIVND (reference sequence). V was cut by 5 bases and J by 6 bases, with 19 bases left in between.

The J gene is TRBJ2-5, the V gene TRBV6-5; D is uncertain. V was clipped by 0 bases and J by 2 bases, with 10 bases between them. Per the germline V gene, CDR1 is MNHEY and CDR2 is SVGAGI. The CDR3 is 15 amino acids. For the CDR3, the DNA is TGTGCCAGCAGTTACTCGCTCGCAGTACAAGAGACCCAGTACTTC. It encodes CASSYSLAVQETQYF.